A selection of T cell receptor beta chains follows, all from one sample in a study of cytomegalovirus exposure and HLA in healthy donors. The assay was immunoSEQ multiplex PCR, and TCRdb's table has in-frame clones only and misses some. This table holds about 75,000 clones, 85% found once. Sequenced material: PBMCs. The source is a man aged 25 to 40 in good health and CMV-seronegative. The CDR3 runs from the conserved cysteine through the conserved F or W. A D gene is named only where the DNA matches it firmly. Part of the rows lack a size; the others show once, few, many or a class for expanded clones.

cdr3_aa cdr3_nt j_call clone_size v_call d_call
CAWNLGQLDQPQHF TGTGCCTGGAACCTAGGACAGCTAGATCAGCCCCAGCATTTT TRBJ1-5 once TRBV30 NA
CASSSPPGDTDTQYF TGTGCCAGCAGCTCCCCCCCGGGTGACACAGATACGCAGTATTTT TRBJ2-3 NA TRBV7-3 NA
CASSQHTGTSGEQYF TGTGCCAGCAGCCAGCATACCGGGACTAGCGGGGAGCAGTACTTC TRBJ2-7 medium-sized TRBV4-2 TRBD2
CASSFEGPPEDEQFF TGCGCCAGCAGCTTCGAGGGCCCCCCGGAGGATGAGCAGTTCTTC TRBJ2-1 NA TRBV5-1 NA
CASSEPGQGYEQYF TGTGCCAGCAGCGAACCGGGACAGGGCTACGAGCAGTACTTC TRBJ2-7 NA TRBV11-3 TRBD1
CASTNSYEQYF TGTGCCAGCACCAACAGCTACGAGCAGTACTTC TRBJ2-7 NA TRBV6-5 NA
CATSRDGRGNEQYF TGTGCCACCAGCAGAGATGGCAGGGGGAACGAGCAGTACTTC TRBJ2-7 NA TRBV15 TRBD1
CSASGQNTDTQYF TGCAGCGCCAGCGGACAGAACACAGATACGCAGTATTTT TRBJ2-3 once TRBV29-1 NA
CASSGGGGPSYEQYF TGTGCCAGCAGCGGGGGAGGGGGGCCTTCCTACGAGCAGTACTTC TRBJ2-7 once TRBV9 NA
CASYQTVNTEAFF TGTGCCAGCTACCAAACAGTAAACACTGAAGCTTTCTTT TRBJ1-1 once TRBV18 NA
CASSSYRGDLNNYGYTF TGTGCCAGTAGTAGTTATCGGGGTGACCTTAATAACTATGGCTACACCTTC TRBJ1-2 once TRBV19 NA
CASSLQGSSYEQYF TGTGCCAGCAGCTTGCAAGGGAGCTCCTACGAGCAGTACTTC TRBJ2-7 NA TRBV5-6 NA
CASSFDLLGGILGQPQHF TGTGCCAGCAGCTTTGATCTACTGGGGGGAATTCTTGGACAGCCCCAGCATTTT TRBJ1-5 once TRBV7-2 NA
CASSFGTANYNEQFF TGCGCCAGCAGCTTCGGGACAGCGAACTACAATGAGCAGTTCTTC TRBJ2-1 NA TRBV5-1 TRBD1
CASSQGYRGLTGELFF TGCGCCAGCAGCCAAGGCTACAGGGGGCTTACCGGGGAGCTGTTTTTT TRBJ2-2 NA TRBV4-3 TRBD1
CASSLSMGRGNTIYF TGCGCCAGCAGCCTAAGCATGGGGCGTGGAAACACCATATATTTT TRBJ1-3 once TRBV5-1 NA
CASSDRLRSEKLFF TGTGCCAGCAGCGATCGATTGCGGTCAGAAAAACTGTTTTTT TRBJ1-4 NA TRBV11-3 NA
CAWSIPITGELFF TGTGCCTGGAGTATCCCCATTACCGGGGAGCTGTTTTTT TRBJ2-2 NA TRBV30 NA
CASSLGTGVSNQPQHF TGTGCCAGCAGCCTAGGGACAGGGGTTAGCAATCAGCCCCAGCATTTT TRBJ1-5 NA TRBV7-2 TRBD1
CAWKDRLARDEQYF TGTGCCTGGAAGGATAGGCTCGCCCGGGACGAGCAGTACTTC TRBJ2-7 NA TRBV30 NA
CASSVAPSGVTDTQYF TGTGCCAGCAGTGTCGCTCCGAGCGGGGTTACAGATACGCAGTATTTT TRBJ2-3 NA TRBV2 TRBD2
CAWDRGFSGANVLTF TGTGCCTGGGACAGGGGATTCTCTGGGGCCAACGTCCTGACTTTC TRBJ2-6 NA TRBV30 TRBD1
CAWSRDRGTNTIYF TGTGCCTGGAGTCGGGACAGAGGTACAAACACCATATATTTT TRBJ1-3 NA TRBV30 TRBD1
CASSLSGLISYNEQFF TGTGCCAGCAGCTTATCGGGACTGATTTCCTACAATGAGCAGTTCTTC TRBJ2-1 NA TRBV7-6 NA
CASSNRLSRTEAFF TGTGCCAGCAGCAACAGGCTATCTAGGACTGAAGCTTTCTTT TRBJ1-1 NA TRBV6-5 NA
CSVADTNQPQHF TGCAGCGTTGCGGACACTAATCAGCCCCAGCATTTT TRBJ1-5 once TRBV29-1 NA
CASRRWARETDTQYF TGTGCCAGCAGACGTTGGGCGCGAGAAACAGATACGCAGTATTTT TRBJ2-3 NA TRBV9 NA
CAWSNRWGRGGTDTQYF TGTGCCTGGAGTAATCGGTGGGGGCGGGGGGGCACAGATACGCAGTATTTT TRBJ2-3 once TRBV30 TRBD2
CASSDHLAGAPTGELFF TGTGCCAGCAGCGACCATTTAGCGGGGGCCCCCACCGGGGAGCTGTTTTTT TRBJ2-2 NA TRBV9 TRBD2
CASSAPGLAGVVEQFF TGTGCCAGCAGCGCCCCGGGACTAGCGGGAGTGGTTGAGCAGTTCTTC TRBJ2-1 NA TRBV9 TRBD2
CASSAREGTDTQYF TGCGCCAGCAGCGCCCGGGAGGGAACAGATACGCAGTATTTT TRBJ2-3 NA TRBV5-1 TRBD2
CASTPGFRELFF TGTGCCAGTACCCCGGGGTTCCGGGAGCTGTTTTTT TRBJ2-2 once TRBV19 NA
CASSPDGTPRGRVFF TGCGCCAGCAGCCCCGACGGGACACCTCGAGGAAGAGTGTTTTTT TRBJ1-4 NA TRBV4-1 NA
CASSFGRIGGYTF TGTGCCAGCAGCTTCGGCAGGATAGGCGGCTACACCTTC TRBJ1-2 NA TRBV7-8 NA
CASSLLEGTFSYEQYF TGCGCCAGCAGCTTACTGGAGGGGACCTTCTCCTACGAGCAGTACTTC TRBJ2-7 NA TRBV5-1 NA
CASNRNTGELFF TGTGCCAGCAATAGGAACACCGGGGAGCTGTTTTTT TRBJ2-2 NA TRBV2 NA
CATRTGFRTGANVLTF TGTGCCACCAGGACCGGGTTTCGGACTGGGGCCAACGTCCTGACTTTC TRBJ2-6 NA TRBV15 NA
CASSQVLRGPPNYGYTF TGCGCCAGCAGCCAAGTATTACGCGGCCCGCCTAACTATGGCTACACCTTC TRBJ1-2 NA TRBV4-1 NA
CASSYSPLAWETQYF TGTGCCAGCAGTTACTCTCCCCTAGCGTGGGAGACCCAGTACTTC TRBJ2-5 NA TRBV6-5 NA
CAISESGAGGGVTDTQYF TGTGCCATCAGTGAGTCAGGAGCCGGCGGGGGGGTTACAGATACGCAGTATTTT TRBJ2-3 NA TRBV10-3 TRBD2
CASTGYGLNTEAFF TGTGCCAGCACGGGATACGGATTGAACACTGAAGCTTTCTTT TRBJ1-1 few TRBV7-9 NA
CASSPGGPDTQYF TGTGCCAGCAGCCCGGGAGGGCCAGATACGCAGTATTTT TRBJ2-3 NA TRBV11-1 TRBD2
CASTLAGEMDEQFF TGTGCCAGCACTCTGGCGGGAGAGATGGATGAGCAGTTCTTC TRBJ2-1 NA TRBV6-6 TRBD2
CASSPGIDSNTEAFF TGTGCCAGCAGTCCCGGGATCGATAGTAACACTGAAGCTTTCTTT TRBJ1-1 NA TRBV27 NA
CASNGPGETYEQYF TGTGCCAGCAACGGGCCCGGGGAAACCTACGAGCAGTACTTC TRBJ2-7 NA TRBV6-5 NA
CASTNEGFTDTQYF TGCGCCAGCACGAATGAGGGTTTCACAGATACGCAGTATTTT TRBJ2-3 NA TRBV5-1 NA
CASSLRRWLGAQNTEAFF TGTGCCAGCAGCTTAAGGAGATGGCTAGGGGCCCAGAACACTGAAGCTTTCTTT TRBJ1-1 NA TRBV7-2 NA
CASSYSRQVTYNEQFF TGTGCCAGCAGTTACTCAAGACAGGTGACCTACAATGAGCAGTTCTTC TRBJ2-1 NA TRBV6-5 NA
CASSQLGGLGAYEQYF TGTGCCAGCAGCCAACTCGGGGGGCTTGGCGCCTACGAGCAGTACTTC TRBJ2-7 NA TRBV13 NA
CASSQVRQGDSPLHF TGTGCCAGCAGCCAAGTACGTCAGGGTGATTCACCCCTCCACTTT TRBJ1-6 NA TRBV4-2 NA
CSVETTSGTDTQYF TGCAGCGTTGAAACTACCTCAGGGACAGATACGCAGTATTTT TRBJ2-3 NA TRBV29-1 NA
CASSSGGQGPYGYTF TGTGCCAGCAGTTCCGGCGGACAGGGGCCCTATGGCTACACCTTC TRBJ1-2 NA TRBV7-9 TRBD1
CASSHTTGIPEAFF TGCGCCAGCAGCCATACAACAGGGATCCCTGAAGCTTTCTTT TRBJ1-1 NA TRBV4-3 NA
CASSRTGQGAQPQHF TGTGCCAGCAGCCGAACGGGACAGGGGGCTCAGCCCCAGCATTTT TRBJ1-5 NA TRBV5-6 TRBD1